The 5 T cell receptor beta chains presented below share a single source sample, sequenced in a study of monozygotic twins with inflammatory bowel disease. TCRdb re-called the 5' RACE reads and shows each CDR3 protein once, DNA omitted. The table lists more than 300,000 distinct CDR3 sequences, with just over 2.5% in the top ten. The material sequenced was blood. The receptors here all came from a human donor with ulcerative colitis or Crohn's disease, or a healthy co-twin of an affected twin (not recorded which).

The rearrangement joins TRBV4-3 to TRBJ1-4; the D gene TCRdb calls, TRBD1, cannot be checked with no DNA. CDR3 size: 16 residues. Germline-derived CDR1 and CDR2 are LGHNA and YSLEER. The CDR3 is CASSLLGTVSYEKLFF.

J is TRBJ2-1 and V is TRBV19; the D call of TRBD2 rests on TCRdb alone, since no DNA is present to check it. The CDR3 sequence is 16 residues long. Germline V gene data show CDR1 as LNHDA and CDR2 as SQIVND (reference sequence). The CDR3 is CASSIDGGATYNEQFF.

The chain employs TRBV5-1 and TRBJ2-7; TCRdb selects TRBD1, and the lack of DNA leaves this call unchecked. The germline V gene has CDR1 SGHRS and CDR2 YFSETQ. This CDR3 has 13 amino acids. CDR3: CASRGDRLYEQYF.

The genes are TRBV7-2 and TRBJ2-3; lacking DNA, the TRBD2 call made by TCRdb goes unchecked. The CDR3 loop spans 13 amino acids. Germline loops: CDR1 SGHTA, CDR2 FQGNSA. CDR3 amino acids: CALAGGAPHTQYF.

The gene calls are TRBV12-3 or TRBV12-4 and TRBJ2-1; TCRdb reports TRBD2, a call that lacks DNA to check it against. This CDR3 is 17 amino acids long. CDR3 protein: CASTGLAGEKNYNEQFF.